Listed below are T cell receptor beta chains from one sample, sequenced in a study of blood T cell repertoires in COVID-19. Clones were read by immunoSEQ multiplex PCR, and TCRdb kept only the in-frame ones, dropping some. This table has 90,000 or so clones, 75% to 90% appearing once. The sequencing input was peripheral blood. These receptors all come from a human donor in a cohort sampled during active COVID-19. Each CDR3 is given with its conserved first and last residue. D genes are given only for firm matches. Clone size is given for some rows only: seen once, a few or many times, or a class if the clone is expanded.

D gene: TRBD1; clone size: .; J gene: TRBJ2-3; V gene: TRBV28; CDR3 length: 22; CDR3 protein: CASSLYRGGTGIPRALDDTQYF; CDR3 DNA: TGTGCCAGCAGTTTATACAGGGGGGGGACAGGGATCCCCCGGGCCCTCGACGATACGCAGTATTTT
D gene: .; clone size: .; J gene: TRBJ2-3; V gene: TRBV19; CDR3 length: 16; CDR3 protein: CASSIEGGQNTDTQYF; CDR3 DNA: TGTGCCAGTAGTATAGAGGGAGGACAAAACACAGATACGCAGTATTTT
D gene: .; clone size: .; J gene: TRBJ2-7; V gene: TRBV28; CDR3 length: 14; CDR3 protein: CASRAGLVSYEQYF; CDR3 DNA: TGTGCCAGCAGGGCGGGACTTGTGAGCTACGAGCAGTACTTC
D gene: .; clone size: .; J gene: TRBJ1-6; V gene: TRBV27; CDR3 length: 12; CDR3 protein: CASSFRLSPLHF; CDR3 DNA: TGTGCCAGCAGTTTTCGGTTATCACCCCTCCACTTT
D gene: .; clone size: .; J gene: TRBJ2-7; V gene: TRBV28; CDR3 length: 14; CDR3 protein: CASSLGGRVHEQYF; CDR3 DNA: TGTGCCAGCAGTTTAGGTGGCAGGGTCCACGAGCAGTACTTC
D gene: TRBD2; clone size: few; J gene: TRBJ2-7; V gene: TRBV6-5; CDR3 length: 15; CDR3 protein: CASSSTSGGPYEQYF; CDR3 DNA: TGTGCCAGCAGTTCTACTAGCGGGGGGCCCTACGAGCAGTACTTC
D gene: TRBD2; clone size: .; J gene: TRBJ2-2; V gene: TRBV7-3; CDR3 length: 16; CDR3 protein: CASSLNGREITGELFF; CDR3 DNA: TGTGCCAGCAGCTTGAACGGGAGGGAGATCACCGGGGAGCTGTTTTTT
D gene: .; clone size: .; J gene: TRBJ2-4; V gene: TRBV2; CDR3 length: 14; CDR3 protein: CASRSDSFRNIQYF; CDR3 DNA: TGTGCCAGCCGGTCTGACAGCTTCCGAAACATTCAGTACTTC
D gene: .; clone size: few; J gene: TRBJ2-7; V gene: TRBV9; CDR3 length: 15; CDR3 protein: CASRVNREGGDEQYF; CDR3 DNA: TGTGCCAGCAGAGTTAATCGGGAAGGGGGGGACGAGCAGTACTTC
D gene: TRBD2; clone size: .; J gene: TRBJ2-7; V gene: TRBV7-8; CDR3 length: 17; CDR3 protein: CASSLGVAGPGPYEQYF; CDR3 DNA: TGTGCCAGCAGCTTAGGAGTAGCGGGCCCGGGGCCCTACGAGCAGTACTTC
D gene: .; clone size: .; J gene: TRBJ1-1; V gene: TRBV14; CDR3 length: 15; CDR3 protein: CASMGLGSWNTEAFF; CDR3 DNA: TGTGCCAGCATGGGGCTGGGCAGTTGGAACACTGAAGCTTTCTTT
D gene: .; clone size: once; J gene: TRBJ1-2; V gene: TRBV9; CDR3 length: 15; CDR3 protein: CASSKSSQAYYGYTF; CDR3 DNA: TGTGCCAGCAGCAAATCGTCCCAGGCCTACTATGGCTACACCTTC
D gene: .; clone size: few; J gene: TRBJ2-2; V gene: TRBV19; CDR3 length: 14; CDR3 protein: CASSILVQTGELFF; CDR3 DNA: TGTGCCAGTAGTATACTAGTTCAAACCGGGGAGCTGTTTTTT
D gene: .; clone size: .; J gene: TRBJ2-1; V gene: TRBV29-1; CDR3 length: 12; CDR3 protein: CSVEEALSEQFF; CDR3 DNA: TGCAGCGTTGAGGAGGCATTATCAGAGCAATTCTTC
D gene: .; clone size: .; J gene: TRBJ1-2; V gene: TRBV9; CDR3 length: 12; CDR3 protein: CASSAQGRGYTF; CDR3 DNA: TGTGCCAGCAGCGCTCAGGGTCGCGGCTACACCTTC
D gene: .; clone size: .; J gene: TRBJ1-5; V gene: TRBV28; CDR3 length: 11; CDR3 protein: CASSEGQPQHF; CDR3 DNA: TGTGCCAGCAGTGAGGGACAGCCCCAGCATTTT
D gene: .; clone size: .; J gene: TRBJ2-5; V gene: TRBV28; CDR3 length: 13; CDR3 protein: CASSSRVQETQYF; CDR3 DNA: TGTGCCAGCAGTTCTAGAGTTCAAGAGACCCAGTACTTC
D gene: .; clone size: .; J gene: TRBJ2-7; V gene: TRBV29-1; CDR3 length: 14; CDR3 protein: CSVGGRGSSYEQYF; CDR3 DNA: TGCAGCGTCGGGGGTAGAGGGAGCTCCTACGAGCAGTACTTC
D gene: TRBD1; clone size: .; J gene: TRBJ2-7; V gene: TRBV27; CDR3 length: 15; CDR3 protein: CASSFRGTGVNEQYF; CDR3 DNA: TGTGCCAGCAGTTTCAGAGGGACAGGGGTCAACGAGCAGTACTTC
D gene: TRBD2; clone size: .; J gene: TRBJ2-5; V gene: TRBV19; CDR3 length: 17; CDR3 protein: CASSRTLASGRGETQYF; CDR3 DNA: TGTGCCAGTAGCCGTACCCTGGCGAGCGGGAGGGGGGAGACCCAGTACTTC
D gene: .; clone size: .; J gene: TRBJ1-4; V gene: TRBV28; CDR3 length: 15; CDR3 protein: CASSLTGLASEKLFF; CDR3 DNA: TGTGCCAGCAGCCTAACAGGGCTAGCAAGTGAAAAACTGTTTTTT
D gene: TRBD1; clone size: .; J gene: TRBJ1-1; V gene: TRBV11-2; CDR3 length: 16; CDR3 protein: CASSFKGTGLRTEAFF; CDR3 DNA: TGTGCCAGCAGCTTCAAAGGGACAGGGCTGAGGACTGAAGCTTTCTTT
D gene: TRBD2; clone size: .; J gene: TRBJ2-5; V gene: TRBV7-2; CDR3 length: 17; CDR3 protein: CASSLGEDERAGVPQYF; CDR3 DNA: TGTGCCAGCAGCTTAGGAGAAGATGAGAGAGCGGGAGTGCCCCAGTACTTC
D gene: .; clone size: .; J gene: TRBJ1-1; V gene: TRBV12-3/TRBV12-4; CDR3 length: 13; CDR3 protein: CASRNRENTEAFF; CDR3 DNA: TGTGCCAGCAGAAACAGGGAGAACACTGAAGCTTTCTTT
D gene: TRBD1; clone size: .; J gene: TRBJ1-1; V gene: TRBV4-1; CDR3 length: 13; CDR3 protein: CASRIDRDAEAFF; CDR3 DNA: TGCGCCAGCAGGATAGACAGGGACGCTGAAGCTTTCTTT
D gene: .; clone size: .; J gene: TRBJ2-7; V gene: TRBV30; CDR3 length: 14; CDR3 protein: CAWSASGVSHEQYF; CDR3 DNA: TGTGCCTGGAGTGCATCAGGGGTCTCCCACGAGCAGTACTTC
D gene: .; clone size: .; J gene: TRBJ2-5; V gene: TRBV10-3; CDR3 length: 13; CDR3 protein: CAISAPREPVLYF; CDR3 DNA: TGTGCCATCAGTGCCCCGCGGGAACCTGTTTTGTACTTC
D gene: TRBD2; clone size: .; J gene: TRBJ2-1; V gene: TRBV14; CDR3 length: 17; CDR3 protein: CASSQGIIAGGANEQFF; CDR3 DNA: TGTGCCAGCAGCCAAGGGATTATAGCGGGAGGGGCCAATGAGCAGTTCTTC
D gene: TRBD1; clone size: .; J gene: TRBJ1-2; V gene: TRBV24-1; CDR3 length: 15; CDR3 protein: CATSDSDRGNYGYTF; CDR3 DNA: TGTGCCACCAGTGATTCGGACAGGGGGAACTATGGCTACACCTTC
D gene: TRBD2; clone size: once; J gene: TRBJ2-1; V gene: TRBV9; CDR3 length: 15; CDR3 protein: CASSGGLAGYNEQFF; CDR3 DNA: TGTGCCAGCAGCGGGGGACTAGCGGGATACAATGAGCAGTTCTTC
D gene: .; clone size: once; J gene: TRBJ2-5; V gene: TRBV5-4; CDR3 length: 16; CDR3 protein: CASSFSTSPLQETQYF; CDR3 DNA: TGTGCCAGCAGCTTTTCGACTAGTCCCCTTCAAGAGACCCAGTACTTC
D gene: .; clone size: once; J gene: TRBJ1-6; V gene: TRBV28; CDR3 length: 12; CDR3 protein: CASSLPGSPLHF; CDR3 DNA: TGTGCCAGCAGTTTACCCGGTTCACCCCTCCACTTT
D gene: .; clone size: .; J gene: TRBJ1-1; V gene: TRBV11-2; CDR3 length: 13; CDR3 protein: CASSLGRDTEAFF; CDR3 DNA: TGTGCCAGCAGCTTGGGGAGGGACACTGAAGCTTTCTTT
D gene: TRBD2; clone size: .; J gene: TRBJ2-1; V gene: TRBV19; CDR3 length: 14; CDR3 protein: CASGKLAIYNEQFF; CDR3 DNA: TGTGCCAGTGGGAAACTAGCGATTTACAATGAGCAGTTCTTC
D gene: TRBD2; clone size: .; J gene: TRBJ2-1; V gene: TRBV11-3; CDR3 length: 16; CDR3 protein: CASSLGVGGSYNEQFF; CDR3 DNA: TGTGCCAGCAGCTTAGGGGTGGGAGGGTCCTACAATGAGCAGTTCTTC
D gene: TRBD1; clone size: .; J gene: TRBJ2-2; V gene: TRBV28; CDR3 length: 15; CDR3 protein: CASLEGGAGTGELFF; CDR3 DNA: TGTGCCAGTCTCGAAGGGGGCGCGGGCACCGGGGAGCTGTTTTTT
D gene: TRBD2; clone size: .; J gene: TRBJ2-1; V gene: TRBV11-3; CDR3 length: 13; CDR3 protein: CASRGAGGNEQFF; CDR3 DNA: TGTGCCAGCAGGGGAGCGGGGGGTAATGAGCAGTTCTTC
D gene: .; clone size: .; J gene: TRBJ1-1; V gene: TRBV7-2; CDR3 length: 14; CDR3 protein: CASSLDPGYTEAFF; CDR3 DNA: TGTGCCAGCAGCTTAGACCCGGGGTACACTGAAGCTTTCTTT
D gene: TRBD1; clone size: .; J gene: TRBJ1-1; V gene: TRBV6-5; CDR3 length: 14; CDR3 protein: CASSPWTGDTEAFF; CDR3 DNA: TGTGCCAGCAGTCCGTGGACAGGGGACACTGAAGCTTTCTTT
D gene: .; clone size: .; J gene: TRBJ1-1; V gene: TRBV28; CDR3 length: 15; CDR3 protein: CASSAQGGEDTEAFF; CDR3 DNA: TGTGCCAGCAGTGCCCAGGGAGGGGAGGACACTGAAGCTTTCTTT
D gene: TRBD2; clone size: .; J gene: TRBJ2-2; V gene: TRBV28; CDR3 length: 19; CDR3 protein: CASSFESGLAGGPVGELFF; CDR3 DNA: TGTGCCAGCAGTTTCGAGTCGGGACTAGCGGGAGGGCCGGTCGGGGAGCTGTTTTTT
D gene: TRBD1; clone size: .; J gene: TRBJ2-5; V gene: TRBV18; CDR3 length: 15; CDR3 protein: CASSPPPGQGETQYF; CDR3 DNA: TGTGCCAGCTCACCCCCACCGGGACAGGGAGAGACCCAGTACTTC
D gene: .; clone size: .; J gene: TRBJ2-1; V gene: TRBV2; CDR3 length: 12; CDR3 protein: CASRAGHNEQFF; CDR3 DNA: TGTGCCAGCAGGGCGGGCCACAATGAGCAGTTCTTC
D gene: TRBD2; clone size: .; J gene: TRBJ2-3; V gene: TRBV2; CDR3 length: 14; CDR3 protein: CASSGWGEGDTQYF; CDR3 DNA: TGTGCCAGCAGTGGTTGGGGGGAGGGAGATACGCAGTATTTT
D gene: .; clone size: .; J gene: TRBJ2-1; V gene: TRBV28; CDR3 length: 13; CDR3 protein: CASRRGSADEQFF; CDR3 DNA: TGTGCCAGCAGACGGGGGTCCGCGGATGAGCAGTTCTTC
D gene: .; clone size: .; J gene: TRBJ1-1; V gene: TRBV27; CDR3 length: 12; CDR3 protein: CASSRVPGEAFF; CDR3 DNA: TGTGCCAGCAGTAGGGTACCGGGAGAAGCTTTCTTT
D gene: TRBD1; clone size: .; J gene: TRBJ1-2; V gene: TRBV9; CDR3 length: 15; CDR3 protein: CASSVGGTGVYGYTF; CDR3 DNA: TGTGCCAGCAGCGTGGGGGGGACAGGGGTGTATGGCTACACCTTC
D gene: TRBD2; clone size: .; J gene: TRBJ2-1; V gene: TRBV7-2; CDR3 length: 17; CDR3 protein: CASSLMGVGLALNEQFF; CDR3 DNA: TGTGCCAGCAGCTTAATGGGAGTGGGACTAGCTCTCAATGAGCAGTTCTTC
D gene: TRBD1; clone size: .; J gene: TRBJ1-1; V gene: TRBV20-1; CDR3 length: 15; CDR3 protein: CSASYWKRDRGKAFF; CDR3 DNA: TGCAGTGCTAGTTATTGGAAGAGAGACAGGGGGAAAGCTTTCTTT
D gene: .; clone size: .; J gene: TRBJ2-6; V gene: TRBV2; CDR3 length: 17; CDR3 protein: CASSLQGIIAGANVLTF; CDR3 DNA: TGTGCCAGCAGTCTTCAGGGGATAATCGCTGGGGCCAACGTCCTGACTTTC
D gene: TRBD2; clone size: .; J gene: TRBJ2-7; V gene: TRBV27; CDR3 length: 16; CDR3 protein: CASSPPPGTSVYEQYF; CDR3 DNA: TGTGCCAGCAGTCCCCCTCCCGGGACTAGCGTCTACGAGCAGTACTTC
D gene: TRBD2; clone size: .; J gene: TRBJ2-4; V gene: TRBV6-5; CDR3 length: 15; CDR3 protein: CASSYSGARSDIQYF; CDR3 DNA: TGTGCCAGCAGTTACAGCGGGGCGCGAAGCGACATTCAGTACTTC